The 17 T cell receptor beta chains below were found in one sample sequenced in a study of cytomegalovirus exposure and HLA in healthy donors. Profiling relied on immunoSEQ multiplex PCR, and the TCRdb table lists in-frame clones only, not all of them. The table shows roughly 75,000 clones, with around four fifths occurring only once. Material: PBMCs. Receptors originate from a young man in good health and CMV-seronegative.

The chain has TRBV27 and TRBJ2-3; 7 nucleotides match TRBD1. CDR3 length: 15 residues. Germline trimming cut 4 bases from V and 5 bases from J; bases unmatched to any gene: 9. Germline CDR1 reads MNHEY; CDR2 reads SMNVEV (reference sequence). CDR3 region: CASSWGTRGQDTQYF. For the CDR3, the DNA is TGTGCCAGCAGTTGGGGTACGAGGGGGCAAGATACGCAGTATTTT.

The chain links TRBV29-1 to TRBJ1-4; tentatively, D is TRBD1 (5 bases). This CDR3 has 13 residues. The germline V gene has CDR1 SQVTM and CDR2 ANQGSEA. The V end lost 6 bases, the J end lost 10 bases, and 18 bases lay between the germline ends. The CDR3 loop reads CSVGEGLGGKLFF. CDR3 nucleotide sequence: TGCAGCGTCGGAGAGGGACTAGGTGGAAAACTGTTTTTT.

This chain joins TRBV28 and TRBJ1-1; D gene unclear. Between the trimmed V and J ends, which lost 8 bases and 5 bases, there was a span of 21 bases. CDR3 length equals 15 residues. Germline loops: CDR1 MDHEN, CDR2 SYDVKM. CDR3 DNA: TGTGCCAGCTATGGATCGGGCAGCGGGGAGACTGAAGCTTTCTTT. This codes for CASYGSGSGETEAFF. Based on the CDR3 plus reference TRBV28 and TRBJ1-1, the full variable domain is DVKVTQSSRYLVKRTGEKVFLECVQDMDHENMFWYRQDPGLGLRLIYFSYDVKMKEKGDIPEGYSVSREKKERFSLILESASTNQTSMYLCASYGSGSGETEAFFGQGTRLTVV.

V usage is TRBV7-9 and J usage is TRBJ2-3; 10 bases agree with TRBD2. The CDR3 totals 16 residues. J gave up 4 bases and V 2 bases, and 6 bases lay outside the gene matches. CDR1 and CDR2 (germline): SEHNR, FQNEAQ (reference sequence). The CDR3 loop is CASSLRLAGVSDTQYF. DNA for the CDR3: TGTGCCAGCAGCTTAAGGCTAGCGGGAGTATCAGATACGCAGTATTTT.

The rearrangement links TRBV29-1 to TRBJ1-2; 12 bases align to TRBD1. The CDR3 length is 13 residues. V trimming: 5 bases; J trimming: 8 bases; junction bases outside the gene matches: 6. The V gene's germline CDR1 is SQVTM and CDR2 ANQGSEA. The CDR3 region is CSVQGQGAWGYTF. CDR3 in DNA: TGCAGCGTTCAGGGACAGGGGGCTTGGGGCTACACCTTC.

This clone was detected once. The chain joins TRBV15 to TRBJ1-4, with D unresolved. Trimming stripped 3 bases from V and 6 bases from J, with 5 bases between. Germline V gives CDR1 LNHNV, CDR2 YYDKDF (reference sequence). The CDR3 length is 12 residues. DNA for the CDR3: TGTGCCACCAGCAGGCGGGATGAAAAACTGTTTTTT. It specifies CATSRRDEKLFF. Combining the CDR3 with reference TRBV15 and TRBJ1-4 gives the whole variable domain DAMVIQNPRYQVTQFGKPVTLSCSQTLNHNVMYWYQQKSSQAPKLLFHYYDKDFNNEADTPDNFQSRRPNTSFCFLDIRSPGLGDTAMYLCATSRRDEKLFFGSGTQLSVL.

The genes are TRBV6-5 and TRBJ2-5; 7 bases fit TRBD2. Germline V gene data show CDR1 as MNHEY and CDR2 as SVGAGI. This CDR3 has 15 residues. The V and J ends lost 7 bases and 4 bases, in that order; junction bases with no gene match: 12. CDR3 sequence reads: CASTEVGRAGETQYF. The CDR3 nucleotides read TGTGCCAGCACCGAAGTGGGGAGGGCTGGAGAGACCCAGTACTTC.

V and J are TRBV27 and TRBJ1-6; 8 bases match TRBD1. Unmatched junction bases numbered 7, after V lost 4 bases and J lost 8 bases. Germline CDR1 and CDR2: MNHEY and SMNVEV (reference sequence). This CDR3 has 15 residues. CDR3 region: CASSWAGGIDSPLHF. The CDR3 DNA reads TGTGCCAGCAGTTGGGCAGGGGGCATTGATTCACCCCTCCACTTT.

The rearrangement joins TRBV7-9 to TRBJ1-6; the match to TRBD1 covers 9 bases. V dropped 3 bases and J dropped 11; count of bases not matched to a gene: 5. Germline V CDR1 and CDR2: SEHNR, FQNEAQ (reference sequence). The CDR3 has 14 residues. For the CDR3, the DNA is TGTGCCAGCAGCTTGGGACAGGGCCAAGCACCCCTCCACTTT. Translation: CASSLGQGQAPLHF.

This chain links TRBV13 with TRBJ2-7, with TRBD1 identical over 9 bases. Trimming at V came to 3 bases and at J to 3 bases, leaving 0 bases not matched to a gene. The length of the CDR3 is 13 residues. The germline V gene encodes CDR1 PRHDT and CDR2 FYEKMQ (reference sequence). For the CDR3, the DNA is TGTGCCAGCAGCTTGGGACAGGGCTACGAGCAGTACTTC. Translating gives CASSLGQGYEQYF.

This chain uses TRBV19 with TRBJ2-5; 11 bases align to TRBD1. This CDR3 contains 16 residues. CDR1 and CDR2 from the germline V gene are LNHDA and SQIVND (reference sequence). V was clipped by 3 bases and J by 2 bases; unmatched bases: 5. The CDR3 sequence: CASSMRGTGGQETQYF. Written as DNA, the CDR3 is TGTGCCAGTAGTATGCGAGGGACAGGGGGACAAGAGACCCAGTACTTC. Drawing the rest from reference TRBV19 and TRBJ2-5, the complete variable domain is DGGITQSPKYLFRKEGQNVTLSCEQNLNHDAMYWYRQDPGQGLRLIYYSQIVNDFQKGDIAEGYSVSREKKESFPLTVTSAQKNPTAFYLCASSMRGTGGQETQYFGPGTRLLVL.

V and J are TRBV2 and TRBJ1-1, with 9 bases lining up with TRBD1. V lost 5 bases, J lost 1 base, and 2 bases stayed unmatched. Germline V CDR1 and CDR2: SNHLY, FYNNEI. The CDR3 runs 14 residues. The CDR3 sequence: CASSWDRANTEAFF. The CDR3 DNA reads TGTGCCAGCAGTTGGGACAGGGCGAACACTGAAGCTTTCTTT.

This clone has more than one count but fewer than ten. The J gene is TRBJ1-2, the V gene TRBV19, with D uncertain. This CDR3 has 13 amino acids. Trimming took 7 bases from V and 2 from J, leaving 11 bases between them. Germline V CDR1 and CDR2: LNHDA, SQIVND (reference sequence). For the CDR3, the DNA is TGTGCCAGTAACGCGGCACTAAACTATGGCTACACCTTC. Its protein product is CASNAALNYGYTF.

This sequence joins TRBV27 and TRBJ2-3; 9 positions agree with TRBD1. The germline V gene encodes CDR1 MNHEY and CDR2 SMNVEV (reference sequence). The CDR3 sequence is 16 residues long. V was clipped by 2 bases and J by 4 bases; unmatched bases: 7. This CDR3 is CASSLGGTGIADTQYF. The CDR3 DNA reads TGTGCCAGCAGTTTAGGCGGGACAGGGATTGCAGATACGCAGTATTTT.

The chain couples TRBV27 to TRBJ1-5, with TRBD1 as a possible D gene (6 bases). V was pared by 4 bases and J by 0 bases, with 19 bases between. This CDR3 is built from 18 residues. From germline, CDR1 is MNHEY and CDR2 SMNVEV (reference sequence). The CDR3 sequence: CASSSYRAFLLSNQPQHF. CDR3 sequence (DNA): TGTGCCAGCAGTTCGTACAGGGCCTTTCTTCTTAGCAATCAGCCCCAGCATTTT.

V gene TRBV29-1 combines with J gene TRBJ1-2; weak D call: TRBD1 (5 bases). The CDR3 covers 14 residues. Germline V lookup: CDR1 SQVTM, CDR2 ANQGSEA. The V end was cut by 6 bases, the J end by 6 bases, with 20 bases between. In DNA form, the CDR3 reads TGCAGCGTGACAGTGGGGCTTCACGATAATGGCTACACCTTC. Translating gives CSVTVGLHDNGYTF.

The CDR3 DNA sequence: TGTGCCAGCAGCTTAGCGGGGACAGGGTTTGAAAAACTGTTTTTT. Protein product: CASSLAGTGFEKLFF. This rearrangement joins TRBV11-2 to TRBJ1-4, with 9 bases identical to TRBD1. This CDR3 contains 15 residues. V trimming: 1 base; J trimming: 7 bases; junction bases outside the gene matches: 4. CDR1 is SGHAT and CDR2 is FQNNGV in the germline V gene.